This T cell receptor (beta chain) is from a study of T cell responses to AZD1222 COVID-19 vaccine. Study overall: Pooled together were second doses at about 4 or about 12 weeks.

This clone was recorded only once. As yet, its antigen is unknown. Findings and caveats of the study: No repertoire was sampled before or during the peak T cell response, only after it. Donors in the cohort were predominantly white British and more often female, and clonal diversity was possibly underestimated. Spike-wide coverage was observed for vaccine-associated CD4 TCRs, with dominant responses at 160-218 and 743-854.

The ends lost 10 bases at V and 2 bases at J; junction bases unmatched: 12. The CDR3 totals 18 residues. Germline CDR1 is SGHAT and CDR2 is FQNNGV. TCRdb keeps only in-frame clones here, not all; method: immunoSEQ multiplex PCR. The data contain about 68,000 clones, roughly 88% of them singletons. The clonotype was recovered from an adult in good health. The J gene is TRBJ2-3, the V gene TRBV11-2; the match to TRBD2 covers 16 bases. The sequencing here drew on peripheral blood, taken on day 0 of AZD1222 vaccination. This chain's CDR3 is CAIAAAGTSGGATDTQYF. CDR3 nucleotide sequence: TGTGCCATCGCGGCAGCCGGGACTAGCGGGGGGGCCACAGATACGCAGTATTTT.